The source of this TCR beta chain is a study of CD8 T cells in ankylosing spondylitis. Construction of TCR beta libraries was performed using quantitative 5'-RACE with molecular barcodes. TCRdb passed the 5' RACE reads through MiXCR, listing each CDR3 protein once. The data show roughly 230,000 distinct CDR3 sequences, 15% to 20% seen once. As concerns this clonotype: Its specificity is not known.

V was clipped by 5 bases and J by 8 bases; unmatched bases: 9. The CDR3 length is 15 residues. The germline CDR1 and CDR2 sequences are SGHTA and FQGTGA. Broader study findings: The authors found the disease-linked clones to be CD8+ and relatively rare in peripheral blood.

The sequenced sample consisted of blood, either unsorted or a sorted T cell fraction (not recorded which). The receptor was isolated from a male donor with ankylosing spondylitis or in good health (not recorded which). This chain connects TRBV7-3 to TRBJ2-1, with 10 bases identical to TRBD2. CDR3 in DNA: TGTGCCAGCAGCACGCTAGCGGGAGATGTCGATGAGCAGTTCTTC. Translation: CASSTLAGDVDEQFF.